Below are 12 T cell receptor beta chains sequenced from a single sample in a study of blood T cell repertoires in COVID-19. Here immunoSEQ multiplex PCR was the method, and the copy in TCRdb shows in-frame clones only, minus some. The sample has some 110,000 clones, around 78% seen once. Sequencing was performed on peripheral blood. These receptors were obtained from a man of 80 years or more with COVID-19, enrolled during active disease.

The chain carries TRBV10-2 and TRBJ2-5; possibly TRBD2 for D (8 bases). The CDR3 sequence is 16 residues long. V lost 1 base and J lost 4, with 16 bases in between. The germline V gene has CDR1 WSHSY and CDR2 SAAADI. The CDR3 bases are TGCGCCAGCAGTGAGTTAGACAGGGCGGGGGGAGAGACCCAGTACTTC. It codes for CASSELDRAGGETQYF.

This rearrangement joins TRBV9 to TRBJ2-6; 10 bases fit TRBD2. The ends lost 4 bases at V and 0 bases at J; junction bases unmatched: 1. CDR1 and CDR2 from the germline V gene are SGDLS and YYNGEE. This CDR3 is built from 16 residues. For the CDR3, the DNA is TGTGCCAGCAGCCCTAGCGGGAGCTCTGGGGCCAACGTCCTGACTTTC. Its protein product is CASSPSGSSGANVLTF.

This clone appeared a few times. The chain has TRBV10-2 and TRBJ2-5; D gene uncertain. V lost 6 bases to trimming and J lost 9 bases, with 11 bases between them. CDR3 length equals 11 residues. From germline, CDR1 is WSHSY and CDR2 SAAADI. The CDR3 protein is CASSERGAQYF. DNA for the CDR3: TGCGCCAGCAGCGAACGCGGCGCCCAGTACTTC.

The chain is built from TRBV11-3 and TRBJ2-5, with no clear D. V lost 0 bases to trimming and J lost 7 bases, with 9 bases between them. Germline values: CDR1 SGHNT, CDR2 YENEEA. The CDR3 spans 13 residues. The CDR3 sequence: CASSLEYGWTQYF. The CDR3 DNA reads as TGTGCCAGCAGCTTAGAGTATGGCTGGACCCAGTACTTC. Variable domain in full (rest from reference TRBV11-3 and TRBJ2-5): EAGVVQSPRYKIIEKKQPVAFWCNPISGHNTLYWYLQNLGQGPELLIRYENEEAVDDSQLPKDRFSAERLKGVDSTLKIQPAELGDSAVYLCASSLEYGWTQYFGPGTRLLVL.

The chain couples TRBV19 to TRBJ2-1, with a tentative D call TRBD2 (5 bases). Per the germline V gene, CDR1 is LNHDA and CDR2 is SQIVND (reference sequence). The CDR3 loop spans 16 amino acids. V lost 9 bases to trimming and J lost 0 bases, with 18 bases between them. Here the CDR3 DNA reads TGTGCCAGCCGCTCGTTCGAGGGTGCCTCCTACAATGAGCAGTTCTTC. Its protein is CASRSFEGASYNEQFF. The full variable domain, rest sourced from reference TRBV19 and TRBJ2-1, is DGGITQSPKYLFRKEGQNVTLSCEQNLNHDAMYWYRQDPGQGLRLIYYSQIVNDFQKGDIAEGYSVSREKKESFPLTVTSAQKNPTAFYLCASRSFEGASYNEQFFGPGTRLTVL.

The chain uses TRBV28 and TRBJ2-2; D is perhaps TRBD1 (5 bases). This CDR3 spans 14 amino acids. Trimming cost V 8 bases and J 1 base, with 11 bases left between them. Germline V lookup: CDR1 MDHEN, CDR2 SYDVKM. The CDR3 DNA reads as TGTGCCAGCCTACAGGATTTGAACACCGGGGAGCTGTTTTTT. It yields the protein CASLQDLNTGELFF. The full variable domain, rest sourced from reference TRBV28 and TRBJ2-2, is DVKVTQSSRYLVKRTGEKVFLECVQDMDHENMFWYRQDPGLGLRLIYFSYDVKMKEKGDIPEGYSVSREKKERFSLILESASTNQTSMYLCASLQDLNTGELFFGEGSRLTVL.

V usage is TRBV7-2 and J usage is TRBJ2-7, with 9 bases lining up with TRBD2. V shed 4 bases, J shed 5 bases, and the junction held 9 bases outside the gene matches. The CDR3 runs to 15 residues. Germline values: CDR1 SGHTA, CDR2 FQGNSA. The CDR3 sequence: CASSSAGLAGNEQYF. The CDR3 nucleotides are TGTGCCAGCAGCTCAGCAGGGCTAGCGGGAAACGAGCAGTACTTC.

The chain has TRBV28 and TRBJ2-5, with TRBD2 identical over 8 bases. With 5 bases clipped from V and 4 bases from J, the junction kept 9 bases outside the gene matches. There are 15 residues in the CDR3. The V gene's germline CDR1 is MDHEN and CDR2 SYDVKM. This CDR3 is CASSPQGLAGETQYF. Written as DNA, the CDR3 is TGTGCCAGCAGTCCCCAAGGACTAGCAGGAGAGACCCAGTACTTC.

The rearrangement uses TRBV19 and TRBJ2-1; TRBD2 matches at 12 bases. V lost 5 bases to trimming and J lost 6 bases; unmatched junction nucleotides: 5. The CDR3 has 15 amino acids. CDR1 and CDR2 (germline): LNHDA, SQIVND (reference sequence). CDR3 sequence: CASSASGRARNEQFF. CDR3 nucleotide sequence: TGTGCCAGTAGTGCTAGCGGGAGGGCACGCAATGAGCAGTTCTTC.

The J gene is TRBJ2-5, the V gene TRBV5-1, with no clear D. The CDR3 extends over 13 amino acids. Germline V gene sequence: CDR1 SGHRS, CDR2 YFSETQ. V lost 3 bases and J lost 5, with 11 bases in between. The CDR3 DNA is TGCGCCAGCAGCTCGCCTACGCGGGAGACCCAGTACTTC. Translating it yields CASSSPTRETQYF.

The gene calls are TRBV10-2 and TRBJ2-3, with 8 bases identical to TRBD2. The V segment lost 0 bases and the J segment 0 bases; nucleotides outside the gene matches: 5. Germline V lookup: CDR1 WSHSY, CDR2 SAAADI. This CDR3 has 17 amino acids. The CDR3 coding sequence is TGCGCCAGCAGTGAGTCGACAACTAGCGGAAGCACAGATACGCAGTATTTT. This gives the protein CASSESTTSGSTDTQYF.

V and J are TRBV5-1 and TRBJ2-1, with 11 bases lining up with TRBD2. Trimming removed 5 bases from V and 7 bases from J; junction bases left unmatched: 8. CDR3 length equals 15 residues. Per germline, CDR1 SGHRS and CDR2 YFSETQ. The CDR3 spells CASSPPLAGGNEQFF. The CDR3 DNA is TGCGCCAGCAGTCCACCTTTAGCGGGGGGGAATGAGCAGTTCTTC.